Shown below are 17 T cell receptor beta chains from a single sample sequenced in a study of blood T cell repertoires in COVID-19 (dated by TCRdb to about 2020). Library preparation was by the immunoSEQ multiplex PCR assay. TCRdb re-hosts the immuneACCESS table, in-frame sequences only. Its copies lack some clones; in the studies checked, an unresolved V gene accounts for under half of them, and the cause for the rest is not known. The sample table contains tens of thousands of clones; only one count was recorded for around 90% of them. Of the sample, approximately 3.5% is held by the ten largest clones. Sequences were obtained from peripheral blood. The receptor set was obtained from a human donor in a cohort sampled during active COVID-19.

The rearrangement joins TRBV30 to TRBJ2-1; 7 bases map to TRBD2. With V trimmed by 2 bases and J by 5 bases, 9 bases remained unmatched. The CDR3 runs to 15 residues. Germline V CDR1 and CDR2: GTSNPN, SVGIG (reference sequence). This chain's CDR3 is CAWSSLGAGDNEQFF. The DNA of the CDR3 is TGTGCCTGGAGTTCCCTTGGGGCGGGAGACAATGAGCAGTTCTTC.

This chain uses TRBV12-3 or TRBV12-4 with TRBJ1-2; TRBD1 is a possible D gene (6 bases). This CDR3 comprises 13 residues. V lost 8 bases, J lost 7 bases, and 17 bases lay in between. The CDR3 loop is CASQAGALGGYTF. In DNA, the CDR3 is TGTGCCAGCCAAGCAGGGGCTTTGGGTGGCTACACCTTC.

The rearrangement links TRBV2 to TRBJ1-2; TRBD1 matches at 7 bases. The V gene's germline CDR1 is SNHLY and CDR2 FYNNEI. The CDR3 totals 15 residues. V was pared by 6 bases and J by 1 base, with 8 bases of the junction left unmatched. The CDR3 spells CASSSRQGFNYGYTF. Written as DNA, the CDR3 is TGTGCCAGCAGCTCCCGACAGGGATTTAACTATGGCTACACCTTC.

J is TRBJ2-1 and V is TRBV9; TRBD2 is a possible D gene (5 bases). Between the trimmed V and J ends, which lost 0 bases and 0 bases, there was a span of 13 bases. The CDR3 is 17 amino acids. Per germline, CDR1 SGDLS and CDR2 YYNGEE. CDR3 region: CASSVEGGLSSYNEQFF. In nucleotides, the CDR3 is TGTGCCAGCAGCGTAGAGGGCGGGCTAAGCTCCTACAATGAGCAGTTCTTC.

This rearrangement joins TRBV5-5 to TRBJ2-5; D call uncertain. CDR3 length: 13 amino acids. Germline values: CDR1 SGHKS, CDR2 YYEKEE (reference sequence). The V end was cut by 2 bases, the J end by 1 base, with 6 bases between. The CDR3 DNA is TGTGCCAGCAGCTTCGCCAGCCAAGAGACCCAGTACTTC. Protein: CASSFASQETQYF.

This chain links TRBV7-2 with TRBJ2-5, with 11 bases that match TRBD2. The length of the CDR3 is 17 residues. Looked up from germline, CDR1 is SGHTA and CDR2 is FQGNSA. After removal of 1 base from V and 1 base from J, the junction contained 5 bases not matched to a gene. CDR3 sequence reads: CASSLGPSGGPQETQYF. DNA for the CDR3: TGTGCCAGCAGCTTAGGTCCTAGCGGGGGGCCCCAAGAGACCCAGTACTTC.

This chain uses TRBV29-1 with TRBJ2-3; 9 positions match TRBD2. CDR1 and CDR2 (germline): SQVTM, ANQGSEA. The J segment lost 0 bases and the V segment lost 5 bases, leaving 6 bases of the junction unmatched. The CDR3 is made up of 15 amino acids. Here the CDR3 reads CSVNIAGGSTDTQYF. The CDR3, as DNA: TGCAGCGTTAATATTGCGGGAGGGAGCACAGATACGCAGTATTTT.

This clone was found a few times. The rearrangement uses TRBV7-9 and TRBJ2-3, with 7 bases that match TRBD1. The CDR3 runs 14 residues. The junction had 5 bases not matched to a gene; V was cut back by 5 bases and J by 3 bases. Germline V CDR1 and CDR2: SEHNR, FQNEAQ (reference sequence). The chain's CDR3 is CASSNPGQTDTQYF. The CDR3 DNA reads TGTGCCAGCAGCAATCCGGGACAGACAGATACGCAGTATTTT.

The chain employs TRBV4-2 and TRBJ2-7; D is unclear. Trimming cost V 1 base and J 4 bases, with 5 bases left between them. Looked up from germline, CDR1 is LGHNA and CDR2 is YNFKEQ. This CDR3 is 12 amino acids long. This CDR3 is CASSQAGYEQYF. CDR3 sequence (DNA): TGTGCCAGCAGCCAAGCAGGATACGAGCAGTACTTC.

The chain couples TRBV6-5 to TRBJ2-7; D unresolved. CDR3 length equals 11 residues. Germline CDR1 MNHEY, CDR2 SVGAGI. Trimming left V 1 base short and J 4 bases short, with 2 bases between. In DNA form, the CDR3 reads TGTGCCAGCAGTTACTTATACGAGCAGTACTTC. Its protein product is CASSYLYEQYF.

The chain employs TRBV5-6 and TRBJ1-4; 10 bases map to TRBD1. V was clipped by 0 bases and J by 7 bases; unmatched bases: 3. This CDR3 comprises 15 residues. The germline V gene encodes CDR1 SGHDT and CDR2 YYEEEE. CDR3 DNA sequence: TGTGCCAGCAGCTTGGTGCGGGACAGGGGTGAAAAACTGTTTTTT. This gives the protein CASSLVRDRGEKLFF.

V usage is TRBV7-2 and J usage is TRBJ1-1; D gene ambiguous. CDR1 is SGHTA and CDR2 is FQGNSA in the germline V gene. The CDR3 is made up of 13 amino acids. Trimming took 0 bases from V and 1 from J, leaving 3 bases between them. The CDR3 loop is CASSLAANTEAFF. The CDR3 DNA reads TGTGCCAGCAGCTTAGCAGCGAACACTGAAGCTTTCTTT.

The gene calls are TRBV12-5 and TRBJ2-3; 8 bases match TRBD2. Germline-derived CDR1 and CDR2 are LGHNT and FRNRAP. The CDR3 has 16 amino acids. Unmatched junction bases numbered 8, after V lost 2 bases and J lost 4 bases. The CDR3 DNA follows: TGTGCTAGTGGTTTGCCACGGACTAGCCTCCCAGATACGCAGTATTTT. It translates to CASGLPRTSLPDTQYF.

The genes are TRBV6-5 and TRBJ2-7; D not resolved. The V and J ends lost 6 bases and 7 bases respectively, with 19 bases between them. CDR1 MNHEY and CDR2 SVGAGI come from the germline V gene. The CDR3 runs 14 residues. The CDR3 sequence is CASRAGSSTGEQYF. The CDR3 DNA reads TGTGCCAGCAGAGCCGGGTCCTCCACTGGTGAGCAGTACTTC.

The chain has TRBV2 and TRBJ1-6, with 7 bases that match TRBD1. Trimming cost V 6 bases and J 10 bases; bases outside gene matches: 12. The CDR3 is 15 amino acids. Germline-derived CDR1 and CDR2 are SNHLY and FYNNEI. The CDR3 DNA follows: TGTGCCAGCAGAGCCATAGGGGGCGCGGGGTCACCCCTCCACTTT. Its translation: CASRAIGGAGSPLHF.

The chain has TRBV6-2 or TRBV6-3 and TRBJ1-5; D gene uncertain. Looked up from germline, CDR1 is MNHEY and CDR2 is SVGEGT. The CDR3 is 16 residues long. V was pared by 2 bases and J by 0 bases, with 11 bases between. The CDR3 DNA sequence: TGTGCCAGCAGTTACCGGGAGATATATAGCAATCAGCCCCAGCATTTT. It is translated as CASSYREIYSNQPQHF.

The CDR3 bases are TGTGCCTGGGGGACCGGGACTAGCGGCCCGCAGTACTTC. It encodes CAWGTGTSGPQYF. The V and J genes are TRBV30 and TRBJ2-7, with TRBD2 matching 11 bases. The CDR3 is 13 residues long. V trimming: 5 bases; J trimming: 9 bases; junction bases outside the gene matches: 9. Looked up from germline, CDR1 is GTSNPN and CDR2 is SVGIG (reference sequence).